The 5 T cell receptor beta chains listed next were all sequenced from one sample in a study of blood T cells in healthy people across ages. Primed by a sample-barcoded 5' primer and a J-beta primer mix, a second PCR proceeded for about 6 to 12 cycles. TCRdb re-called the 5' RACE reads with MiXCR, one entry per CDR3 protein. Of about 670,000 distinct CDR3 sequences listed, about 43% are singletons. The sequenced sample was blood. These receptors were taken from a man older than 75 in good health.

The V and J genes are TRBV14 and TRBJ1-2; the D gene is possibly TRBD1 (6 bases). The CDR3 is 16 amino acids. Trimming removed 2 bases at V and 5 bases at J, with 18 bases between. Germline loops: CDR1 SGHDN, CDR2 FVKESK. The CDR3 spells CASSQRGGTGAYGYTF. In DNA, the CDR3 is TGTGCCAGCAGCCAAAGGGGGGGGACCGGGGCATATGGCTACACCTTC.

The chain joins TRBV7-9 to TRBJ1-1, with 7 bases lining up with TRBD1. The ends lost 8 bases at V and 3 bases at J; junction bases unmatched: 9. The CDR3 runs 14 residues. Germline V gives CDR1 SEHNR, CDR2 FQNEAQ (reference sequence). DNA for the CDR3: TGTGCCAGCCAGGCAGGGGGTTGGGACACTGAAGCTTTCTTT. This gives the protein CASQAGGWDTEAFF. Looking up the rest from reference TRBV7-9 and TRBJ1-1 gives the full variable domain: DTGVSQNPRHKITKRGQNVTFRCDPISEHNRLYWYRQTLGQGPEFLTYFQNEAQLEKSRLLSDRFSAERPKGSFSTLEIQRTEQGDSAMYLCASQAGGWDTEAFFGQGTRLTVV.

This clonotype was seen repeatedly, ten times or more. The chain joins TRBV7-2 to TRBJ2-6; D might be TRBD1 (5 bases). Germline V gives CDR1 SGHTA, CDR2 FQGNSA. The CDR3 extends over 17 amino acids. Trimming shortened V by 3 bases and J by 0 bases, and 12 bases separated the two germline ends. CDR3 nucleotides: TGTGCCAGCAGCTTCAAGGGGATAAGCTCTGGGGCCAACGTCCTGACTTTC. Its translation: CASSFKGISSGANVLTF.

The table lists this clonotype with a few counts. The chain joins TRBV6-1 to TRBJ2-3; 9 nucleotides line up with TRBD2. After removal of 5 bases from V and 0 bases from J, the junction contained 6 bases not matched to a gene. The CDR3 is 16 residues long. In germline, CDR1 is MNHNS, CDR2 SASEGT. Here the CDR3 DNA reads TGTGCCAGCAGTATGACTAGCGGAGATAGCACAGATACGCAGTATTTT. Translation gives CASSMTSGDSTDTQYF.

The chain couples TRBV5-6 to TRBJ1-2; no firm D call. This CDR3 comprises 14 residues. Germline V gene sequence: CDR1 SGHDT, CDR2 YYEEEE. The V gene lost 1 base and the J gene lost 5 bases, with 12 bases spanning the gap. CDR3: CASSLFPGGYGYTF. The CDR3 DNA follows: TGTGCCAGCAGCTTGTTTCCCGGAGGATATGGCTACACCTTC.